The sequence of this TCR beta chain was determined in a study of T cell clones after liver transplantation. Study overall: Without induction therapy, subjects received standard immunosuppression until 12-24 months post-transplant.

Sequencing of dividing CFSE-low cells from the MLR defined alloreactive TCRbeta sequences. Only in-frame clones appear in the TCRdb table, and some are missing; sequencing was by immunoSEQ multiplex PCR. The table includes fewer than 6,000 clones, over 20% detected once. Turning to this clone: Its antigen is not known.

The CDR3 loop spans 14 amino acids. Germline assignment: CDR1 KGHSH and CDR2 LQKENI. The V gene lost 0 bases and the J gene lost 2 bases, with 7 bases spanning the gap. The sequence was obtained from a human patient who received a liver transplant. Some T cells here may be from the graft donor. This chain joins TRBV18 and TRBJ2-5; D unresolved. Input material: CD4+ T cells from cultured PBMCs. The CDR3 nucleotides are TGTGCCAGCTCACCACCGATGCAGCAAGAGACCCAGTACTTC. Translated, it gives CASSPPMQQETQYF. Combining the CDR3 with reference TRBV18 and TRBJ2-5 gives the whole variable domain NAGVMQNPRHLVRRRGQEARLRCSPMKGHSHVYWYRQLPEEGLKFMVYLQKENIIDESGMPKERFSAEFPKEGPSILRIQQVVRGDSAAYFCASSPPMQQETQYFGPGTRLLVL.